One sample yielded the 27 T cell receptor beta chains listed below, sequenced in a study of beta chain features in type 1 diabetes. As every portion of the isolated RNA was reverse transcribed, the sequencing read expressed TCRB transcripts. Libraries were prepared by immunoSEQ multiplex PCR; TCRdb keeps only in-frame clonotypes and omits some of them. The table has 970,000 or so clones, about 17% seen once. What was sequenced was naive CD4+ T cells from blood. The receptors stem from a woman under 30 in good health.

The V gene is TRBV29-1, the J gene TRBJ2-2; the match to TRBD1 covers 10 bases. CDR3 length: 13 residues. CDR1 SQVTM and CDR2 ANQGSEA come from the germline V gene. Trimming removed 6 bases from V and 6 bases from J; junction bases left unmatched: 4. CDR3 residues: CSVGQGWPGELFF. CDR3 coding DNA: TGCAGCGTGGGACAGGGGTGGCCCGGGGAGCTGTTTTTT.

The gene calls are TRBV14 and TRBJ2-3; D might be TRBD2 (5 bases). Germline CDR1 SGHDN, CDR2 FVKESK. This CDR3 has 17 amino acids. V gave up 0 bases and J gave up 1 base, with 14 bases separating them. CDR3: CASSQDATGWGTDTQYF. The CDR3 DNA sequence: TGTGCCAGCAGCCAAGATGCCACGGGATGGGGCACAGATACGCAGTATTTT. Together with reference TRBV14 and TRBJ2-3, the CDR3 gives the full variable domain: EAGVTQFPSHSVIEKGQTVTLRCDPISGHDNLYWYRRVMGKEIKFLLHFVKESKQDESGMPNNRFLAERTGGTYSTLKVQPAELEDSGVYFCASSQDATGWGTDTQYFGPGTRLTVL.

The chain has TRBV28 and TRBJ2-4; D call uncertain. Germline V gene sequence: CDR1 MDHEN, CDR2 SYDVKM. The CDR3 sequence is 16 residues long. V shed 6 bases and J shed 3 bases, with 18 bases lying between them. The CDR3 is CASSPLPGASKNIQYF. CDR3 bases: TGTGCCAGCAGCCCCCTTCCTGGCGCCAGCAAAAACATTCAGTACTTC.

The chain links TRBV5-4 to TRBJ2-5; the D gene could be TRBD1 or TRBD2 (5 bases each). The CDR3 is made up of 15 amino acids. Germline V lookup: CDR1 SGHNT, CDR2 YYREEE (reference sequence). V gave up 3 bases and J gave up 4 bases, with 16 bases separating them. In nucleotides, the CDR3 is TGTGCCAGCAGCTCCGGGACCGCTCTGAGAGAGACCCAGTACTTC. Amino acid sequence: CASSSGTALRETQYF.

The chain is built from TRBV11-2 and TRBJ1-3, with D unresolved. V was shortened by 6 bases and J by 1 base, with 19 bases between the two germline ends. CDR1 is SGHAT, CDR2 FQNNGV, per germline. The CDR3 sequence is 17 residues long. CDR3: CASSRTTLRRSGNTIYF. For the CDR3, the DNA is TGTGCCAGCAGTCGAACGACATTGAGGCGGTCTGGAAACACCATATATTTT.

This chain joins TRBV7-2 and TRBJ2-5, with no clear D. Germline CDR1 and CDR2: SGHTA and FQGNSA. The length of the CDR3 is 15 residues. V dropped 2 bases and J dropped 1 base, with 11 bases sitting between them. In DNA, the CDR3 is TGTGCCAGCAGCTTACAGCGTCGTCTCCAAGAGACCCAGTACTTC. Its protein product is CASSLQRRLQETQYF.

The rearrangement joins TRBV27 to TRBJ2-5; D uncertain. The ends were cut back, 6 bases at V and 13 bases at J, with 18 bases in the middle. This CDR3 region has 12 residues. The germline gives CDR1 MNHEY, CDR2 SMNVEV (reference sequence). CDR3 in amino acids: CASSIRTGTLYF. The CDR3 DNA reads TGTGCCAGCAGCATTAGGACGGGTACACTGTACTTC.

This clone occurred a few times. V gene TRBV6-5 combines with J gene TRBJ2-5; no clear D. The V and J ends lost 2 bases and 2 bases respectively, with 6 bases between them. The germline V gene encodes CDR1 MNHEY and CDR2 SVGAGI. The CDR3 has 13 residues. The CDR3 DNA is TGTGCCAGCAGTTACCTAGGTCAAGAGACCCAGTACTTC. This translates into CASSYLGQETQYF.

There are a few counts of this clone. This chain connects TRBV25-1 to TRBJ2-3; 8 bases map to TRBD1. J was trimmed by 3 bases and V by 6 bases; bases with no gene match: 2. The CDR3 has 13 residues. The germline CDR1 and CDR2 sequences are MGHDK and SYGVNS. CDR3 region: CASSRTGTDTQYF. DNA for the CDR3: TGTGCCAGCAGCAGGACAGGGACAGATACGCAGTATTTT.

This clone has a handful of counts. The chain joins TRBV5-1 to TRBJ2-1; possible D gene TRBD2, 6 bases. CDR1 SGHRS and CDR2 YFSETQ come from the germline V gene. The CDR3 runs 14 residues. The V end was cut by 2 bases, the J end by 7 bases, with 13 bases between. The CDR3 coding sequence is TGCGCCAGCAGCTTCCGCGGGATTGGGAATGAGCAGTTCTTC. It translates to CASSFRGIGNEQFF.

V gene TRBV15 combines with J gene TRBJ1-5, with D possibly TRBD1 on 6 matching bases. The CDR3 is 17 residues long. Germline V lookup: CDR1 LNHNV, CDR2 YYDKDF (reference sequence). V was cut by 4 bases and J by 7 bases, with 23 bases left in between. The CDR3 loop reads CATSNRATADPWQPQHF. The CDR3 bases are TGTGCCACCAGCAACAGGGCGACAGCAGATCCTTGGCAGCCCCAGCATTTT.

V gene TRBV7-6 combines with J gene TRBJ2-1; D ambiguous. The germline CDR1 and CDR2 sequences are SGHVS and FNYEAQ. V gave up 2 bases and J gave up 4 bases, with 9 bases separating them. This CDR3 region has 14 residues. For the CDR3, the DNA is TGTGCCAGCAGCTTAAGTATGGGGTACAATGAGCAGTTCTTC. This sequence encodes CASSLSMGYNEQFF.

In this sample, this clone turned up a few times. The chain is built from TRBV9 and TRBJ2-5, with 13 bases lining up with TRBD2. V was clipped by 4 bases and J by 4 bases; unmatched bases: 7. Per germline, CDR1 SGDLS and CDR2 YYNGEE. The CDR3 sequence is 16 residues long. This CDR3 reads CASSSGLAGVGETQYF. CDR3 bases: TGTGCCAGCAGCTCCGGACTAGCGGGAGTGGGAGAGACCCAGTACTTC.

The chain carries TRBV28 and TRBJ1-1; D might be TRBD1 (5 bases). This CDR3 is 14 amino acids long. Trimming cost V 8 bases and J 0 bases, with 13 bases left between them. Germline V gene sequence: CDR1 MDHEN, CDR2 SYDVKM. The CDR3 DNA follows: TGTGCCAGCCCGCCCGTGGGGGTGAACACTGAAGCTTTCTTT. It encodes CASPPVGVNTEAFF.

A few counts support this clone. CDR3 amino acids: CASRLAGGADTQYF. CDR3 DNA: TGTGCCAGCCGACTAGCGGGAGGGGCAGATACGCAGTATTTT. The V and J genes are TRBV7-9 and TRBJ2-3; 14 bases line up with TRBD2. This CDR3 contains 14 residues. Germline CDR1 reads SEHNR; CDR2 reads FQNEAQ (reference sequence). J lost 4 bases, V lost 8 bases, and 2 bases had no gene match.

The chain couples TRBV18 to TRBJ2-6; D is ambiguous. The length of the CDR3 is 15 residues. V was trimmed by 5 bases and J by 2 bases, leaving 10 bases between them. Germline V gene lookup returns CDR1 KGHSH and CDR2 LQKENI. The CDR3 protein is CASSSGRTGANVLTF. The CDR3 DNA follows: TGTGCCAGCTCATCCGGTCGGACTGGGGCCAACGTCCTGACTTTC.

This clone has a handful of counts. Here the CDR3 reads CASSGPAGGYTDTQYF. The CDR3 bases are TGTGCCAGCAGTGGCCCAGCGGGAGGGTACACAGATACGCAGTATTTT. The chain uses TRBV2 and TRBJ2-3; 10 bases fit TRBD2. This CDR3 region has 16 residues. The junction had 6 bases not matched to a gene; V was cut back by 4 bases and J by 2 bases. Germline CDR1 reads SNHLY; CDR2 reads FYNNEI.

V and J are TRBV18 and TRBJ2-7, with D perhaps being TRBD1 or TRBD2 (5 bases each). Germline V gene lookup returns CDR1 KGHSH and CDR2 LQKENI. V lost 3 bases, J lost 1 base, and 19 bases lay in between. The CDR3 is 17 residues long. For the CDR3, the DNA is TGTGCCAGCTCACCTTTTGATTCGGGGACCTCTTCCTACGAGCAGTACTTC. As protein: CASSPFDSGTSSYEQYF.

The chain has TRBV11-2 and TRBJ2-7, with TRBD1 matching over 11 bases. Trimming took 4 bases from V and 4 from J; bases not matched to a gene: 6. The CDR3 consists of 15 residues. The germline V gene has CDR1 SGHAT and CDR2 FQNNGV. The CDR3 sequence is CASSSRGTGGYEQYF. The CDR3 bases are TGTGCCAGCAGCTCACGAGGGACAGGGGGGTACGAGCAGTACTTC.

This clone appeared a few times. The V gene is TRBV5-4, the J gene TRBJ2-5, with D perhaps matching TRBD2 (5 bases). Germline loops: CDR1 SGHNT, CDR2 YYREEE (reference sequence). This CDR3 region has 14 residues. V dropped 5 bases and J dropped 3 bases, with 14 bases sitting between them. The CDR3 protein is CASRERVGEETQYF. As DNA, the CDR3 is TGTGCCAGCAGGGAACGGGTCGGGGAAGAGACCCAGTACTTC.

This clone turned up a few times. The V and J genes are TRBV2 and TRBJ2-1; D is unclear. This CDR3 has 13 amino acids. V was cut by 10 bases and J by 14 bases, with 24 bases left in between. In germline, CDR1 is SNHLY, CDR2 FYNNEI. The CDR3 DNA follows: TGTGCCACCCACCCGAGCGTCGGCTTTTCCGAGTTCTTC. This sequence encodes CATHPSVGFSEFF.

This clone was observed a few times. V usage is TRBV7-6 and J usage is TRBJ2-3; maybe TRBD2 (5 bases). This CDR3 is built from 15 residues. Looked up from germline, CDR1 is SGHVS and CDR2 is FNYEAQ. V was cut by 2 bases and J by 3 bases, with 12 bases left in between. Written as DNA, the CDR3 is TGTGCCAGCAGCTTAACGAGGGAGAGGACAGATACGCAGTATTTT. Its protein product is CASSLTRERTDTQYF.

On this clone itself: Within the sample, other DNA sequences also encode this same CDR3. This chain connects TRBV28 to TRBJ2-5; 10 bases line up with TRBD2. CDR3 size: 15 residues. After removal of 3 bases from V and 5 bases from J, the junction contained 6 bases not matched to a gene. Germline V gene lookup returns CDR1 MDHEN and CDR2 SYDVKM. This CDR3 is CASSFLAGGGETQYF. DNA for the CDR3: TGTGCCAGCAGTTTTTTAGCGGGAGGTGGGGAGACCCAGTACTTC.

The chain combines TRBV5-1 with TRBJ2-5, with 9 positions matching TRBD2. In germline, CDR1 is SGHRS, CDR2 YFSETQ. The CDR3 has 15 residues. The J segment lost 4 bases and the V segment lost 4 bases, leaving 8 bases of the junction unmatched. The CDR3 region has the DNA TGCGCCAGCAGCCCGGAGGGGCGGGAGGGAGAGACCCAGTACTTC. The encoded protein is CASSPEGREGETQYF.

This clone appeared a few times. The chain has TRBV5-4 and TRBJ2-7, with D perhaps TRBD2 (5 bases). The V end lost 0 bases, the J end lost 7 bases, and 11 bases lay between the germline ends. Per germline, CDR1 SGHNT and CDR2 YYREEE (reference sequence). The CDR3 spans 13 residues. The CDR3, as DNA: TGTGCCAGCAGCTTGGCGCGGGCTTCGGAGCAGTACTTC. Translating it yields CASSLARASEQYF.

V usage is TRBV5-4 and J usage is TRBJ2-3; D call uncertain. The CDR3 loop spans 15 amino acids. V lost 0 bases and J 2 bases, leaving 10 bases between the germline ends. CDR1 and CDR2 (germline): SGHNT, YYREEE (reference sequence). This CDR3 reads CASSLDPPPTDTQYF. Here the CDR3 DNA reads TGTGCCAGCAGCTTGGATCCTCCCCCCACAGATACGCAGTATTTT.

The chain is built from TRBV7-2 and TRBJ2-2; 11 nucleotides agree with TRBD2. V dropped 5 bases and J dropped 6; count of bases not matched to a gene: 5. The CDR3 contains 15 residues. The germline V gene has CDR1 SGHTA and CDR2 FQGNSA. The CDR3 DNA reads TGTGCCAGCAGCGAACTAGCGGGAGTGTCCGGGGAGCTGTTTTTT. It is translated as CASSELAGVSGELFF.